These T cell receptor beta chains were read from a single sample in a study of cytomegalovirus exposure and HLA in healthy donors. Sequencing used immunoSEQ multiplex PCR; TCRdb keeps in-frame clones, though not all of them. The sample lists tens of thousands of clones, about 91% occurring once. Sequencing input: PBMCs. The receptors come from a woman aged 25 to 39 in good health and CMV-seronegative. Both conserved end residues are part of each CDR3. The order of the fields is J gene, clone size, V gene, D gene, CDR3 DNA, CDR3 protein. The D gene is left open where the match is weak. Size is stated for part of the rows, as once, few or many counts, or as a class when the clone is expanded.

TRBJ1-5,-,TRBV5-6,-,TGTGCCAGCAGCTCAACCAAGGGGGATCAGCCCCAGCATTTT,CASSSTKGDQPQHF
TRBJ2-7,-,TRBV7-9,-,TGTGCCAGCAGCTTACCCGGTTCCTACGAGCAGTACTTC,CASSLPGSYEQYF
TRBJ2-3,-,TRBV9,TRBD2,TGTGCCAGCAGCGTCACCCATGGACTAGCGGGAGAGCCTGTTCGGCAGTATTTT,CASSVTHGLAGEPVRQYF
TRBJ2-3,once,TRBV4-1,TRBD2,TGCGCCAGCAGCCGGGCTAGCGGGGCCCCAGATACGCAGTATTTT,CASSRASGAPDTQYF
TRBJ1-1,-,TRBV5-6,-,TGTGCCAGCAGCTTGAGGAAGGGGACTGAAGCTTTCTTT,CASSLRKGTEAFF
TRBJ2-7,-,TRBV14,TRBD2,TGTGCCAGCAGCCGAACACCGGGACTAGCTGGCCTGGGGGACTTCTACGAGCAGTACTTC,CASSRTPGLAGLGDFYEQYF
TRBJ1-1,-,TRBV7-9,-,TGTGCCAGCAGCTTAGTCCAGGGTGGATACACTGAAGCTTTCTTT,CASSLVQGGYTEAFF
TRBJ2-6,once,TRBV6-1,TRBD2,TGTGCCAGCAGTGAAGCCCCAGCGGGAGCATACTCTGGGGCCAACGTCCTGACTTTC,CASSEAPAGAYSGANVLTF
TRBJ1-2,-,TRBV29-1,-,TGCAGCGTTGGACACCGACAAGTACCCTATCGCTACACCTTC,CSVGHRQVPYRYTF
TRBJ1-2,-,TRBV2,-,TGTGCCAGCAGTGGAGGGCCGCTCTATGGCTACACCTTC,CASSGGPLYGYTF
TRBJ2-7,-,TRBV7-2,-,TGTGCCAGCAGCCCACAGGGGGGCGGGAGTTTGACCTCCTACGAGCAGTACTTC,CASSPQGGGSLTSYEQYF
TRBJ2-1,-,TRBV7-2,TRBD2,TGTGCCAGCAGCTTAGCCCCGACTAGCGTCAATGAGCAGTTCTTC,CASSLAPTSVNEQFF
TRBJ1-3,-,TRBV19,-,TGTGCCAGTAGTGCTACAGGGCTATCTGGAAACACCATATATTTT,CASSATGLSGNTIYF
TRBJ2-5,once,TRBV7-7,-,TGTGCTAGCAGCTTAGGGCGGACAATAAAGCAAGAGACCCAGTACTTC,CASSLGRTIKQETQYF
TRBJ2-1,-,TRBV7-9,TRBD2,TGTGCCAGCAGCTTATCGGGACTAGCGGGAAATGAGCAGTTCTTC,CASSLSGLAGNEQFF
TRBJ2-1,once,TRBV9,-,TGTGCCAGCAGCGTAGCCGCGGGACCGACGGGTGAGCAGTTCTTC,CASSVAAGPTGEQFF
TRBJ1-1,-,TRBV27,TRBD1,TGTGCCAGCAGTTTTTCCACAGGGGATGATGCCTTTGAAGCTTTCTTT,CASSFSTGDDAFEAFF
TRBJ1-2,-,TRBV5-4,TRBD1,TGTGCCAGCAGCTTGGACAGGGGCCCTATGGCGGGTGGCTACACCTTC,CASSLDRGPMAGGYTF
TRBJ1-5,few,TRBV5-8,-,TGTGCCAGCACCCCTGGGGGACGACTAGGGTATAGCAATCAGCCCCAGCATTTT,CASTPGGRLGYSNQPQHF
TRBJ1-2,-,TRBV10-3,-,TGTGCCATCAGTGAGTCTGGACAAAACTATGGCTACACCTTC,CAISESGQNYGYTF
TRBJ1-5,-,TRBV2,TRBD1,TGTGCCAGCAGTGAACACAGGGGTCAGCCCCAGCATTTT,CASSEHRGQPQHF
TRBJ1-5,-,TRBV18,-,TGTGCCAGCTCACCGAACGCAGGGGAACCCCAGCATTTT,CASSPNAGEPQHF
TRBJ2-1,-,TRBV6-1,TRBD2,TGTGCCAGCAGTGAGCTAGCGGGAGTATGGAATGAGCAGTTCTTC,CASSELAGVWNEQFF
TRBJ2-7,-,TRBV11-2,-,TGTGCCAGCAGCTTAGGGGGCCCCCTTGATGAGCGGCAGTACTTC,CASSLGGPLDERQYF
TRBJ2-7,-,TRBV9,-,TGTGCCAGCAGCGTAGGAGGGCGCTCCGAGTCCTACGAGCAGTACTTC,CASSVGGRSESYEQYF
TRBJ2-2,-,TRBV7-8,TRBD2,TGTGCCAGCAGCTTAGGGCAGGGAGGGACCGGGGAGCTGTTTTTT,CASSLGQGGTGELFF
TRBJ2-5,-,TRBV5-4,-,TGTGCCAGCGGAAGTGGACAGCAAGAGACCCAGTACTTC,CASGSGQQETQYF
TRBJ2-2,-,TRBV29-1,-,TGCAGCGTTGGTAGAGGGAGCACCGGGGAGCTGTTTTTT,CSVGRGSTGELFF
TRBJ2-5,few,TRBV7-2,TRBD2,TGTGCCAGCAGCTTAGGGACTAGCGAGACCCAGTACTTC,CASSLGTSETQYF
TRBJ2-4,-,TRBV13,-,TGTGCCAGCAGCTTCCAGGGGCACGCCAAAAACATTCAGTACTTC,CASSFQGHAKNIQYF
TRBJ2-3,-,TRBV6-6,-,TGTGCCAGCAGTTACGGTCAGTCCACAGATACGCAGTATTTT,CASSYGQSTDTQYF
TRBJ2-7,few,TRBV30,TRBD2,TGTGCCTGGAGTACCCTCCGGGGCGGGAGGGCCTACGAGCAGTACTTC,CAWSTLRGGRAYEQYF
TRBJ2-7,-,TRBV5-4,-,TGTGCCAGCAGCTTCCCGGGGGATTACGAGCAGTACTTC,CASSFPGDYEQYF
TRBJ2-1,-,TRBV7-2,-,TGTGCCAGCAGCCCCCAAGCGACCTACAATGAGCAGTTCTTC,CASSPQATYNEQFF
TRBJ1-1,-,TRBV30,TRBD1,TGTGCCTGGAGTATGACAGGGTTCACTGAAGCTTTCTTT,CAWSMTGFTEAFF
TRBJ2-3,once,TRBV6-6,-,TGTGCCAGCAGTTTTGGGGAGGAAAATACGCAGTATTTT,CASSFGEENTQYF
TRBJ2-1,-,TRBV28,TRBD1,TGTGCCAGCAGTCCCGCTTCAGGGGGCATGGGTTTCGGAGAGCAGTTCTTC,CASSPASGGMGFGEQFF
TRBJ2-5,-,TRBV6-6,TRBD1,TGTGCCAGCAGTTACTCGACAGGGTGGGAGACCCAGTACTTC,CASSYSTGWETQYF
TRBJ1-3,-,TRBV19,-,TGTGCCAGTAGTAAGGGACAAAGCTCTGGAAACACCATATATTTT,CASSKGQSSGNTIYF
TRBJ1-1,-,TRBV7-3,-,TGTGCCAGCAGCTCCGGACAGATCATGAACACTGAAGCTTTCTTT,CASSSGQIMNTEAFF
TRBJ2-1,-,TRBV2,TRBD2,TGTGCCAGCAGTGTGGCTAGCGGGATTTACAATGAGCAGTTCTTC,CASSVASGIYNEQFF
TRBJ2-3,-,TRBV2,-,TGTGCCAGCAGTGGGCTGTGGGGGACTAGCACAGATACGCAGTATTTT,CASSGLWGTSTDTQYF
TRBJ2-7,once,TRBV29-1,TRBD2,TGCAGCGTTGTAATGGGAGGGGGGACTAGCGGGAGCTACGAGCAGTACTTC,CSVVMGGGTSGSYEQYF
TRBJ2-7,-,TRBV27,TRBD2,TGTGCCAGCAAAACCCAGATCCAGGAAGGGACTAGCGGGGGGCTATCCCCCTATTACGAGCAGTACTTC,CASKTQIQEGTSGGLSPYYEQYF
TRBJ1-2,-,TRBV28,-,TGTGCCAGCAGTTTAGATTCAGGGATAGTTGGATATGGCTACACCTTC,CASSLDSGIVGYGYTF
TRBJ2-1,-,TRBV9,TRBD2,TGTGCCAGCAGCGCCGTAGCGGGAGCGGGTGAGCAGTTCTTC,CASSAVAGAGEQFF
TRBJ2-7,-,TRBV27,-,TGTGCCAGCCTAGCCCGCGAGCAGTGCTTC,CASLAREQCF
TRBJ1-3,-,TRBV7-6,-,TGTGCCAGCAGCCAGAACTACGGACAGTCTGGAAACACCATATATTTT,CASSQNYGQSGNTIYF
TRBJ2-7,-,TRBV7-8,TRBD1,TGTGCCAGCAGCTTTACGGGACAGGGATTATACGAGCAGTACTTC,CASSFTGQGLYEQYF
TRBJ2-5,-,TRBV7-9,TRBD2,TGTGCCAGCAGCCCCGGGGAGGGGTGGGAGACCCAGTACTTC,CASSPGEGWETQYF
TRBJ1-1,-,TRBV10-3,-,TGTGCCAGCCAGGCGGGCACTGAAGCTTTCTTT,CASQAGTEAFF
TRBJ2-1,-,TRBV6-5,TRBD2,TGTGCCAGCAGTTATAGCGGGAGCGCTTCCTACAATGAGCAGTTCTTC,CASSYSGSASYNEQFF
TRBJ2-5,-,TRBV30,TRBD2,TGTGCCTGGAGTGGGGCTTGGGGAGGGAGAGAGACCCAGTACTTC,CAWSGAWGGRETQYF
TRBJ1-1,-,TRBV9,TRBD1,TGTGCCAGCAGCGACCGGACAGGGAAAAACACTGAAGCTTTCTTT,CASSDRTGKNTEAFF